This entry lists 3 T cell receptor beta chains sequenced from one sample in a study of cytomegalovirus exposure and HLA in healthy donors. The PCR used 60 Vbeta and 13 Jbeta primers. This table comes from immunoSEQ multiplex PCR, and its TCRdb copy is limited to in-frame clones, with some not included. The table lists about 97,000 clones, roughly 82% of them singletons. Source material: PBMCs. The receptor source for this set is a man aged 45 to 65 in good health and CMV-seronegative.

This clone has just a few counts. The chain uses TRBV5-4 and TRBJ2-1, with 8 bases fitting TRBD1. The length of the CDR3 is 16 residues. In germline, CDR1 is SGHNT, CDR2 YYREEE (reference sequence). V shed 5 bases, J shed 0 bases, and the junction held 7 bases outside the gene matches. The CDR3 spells CASSYRTGRSYNEQFF. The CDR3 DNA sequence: TGTGCCAGCAGTTACAGGACAGGGCGCTCCTACAATGAGCAGTTCTTC.

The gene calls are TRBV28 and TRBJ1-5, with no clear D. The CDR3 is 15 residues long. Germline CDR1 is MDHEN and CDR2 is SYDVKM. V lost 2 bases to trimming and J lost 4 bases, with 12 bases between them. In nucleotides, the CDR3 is TGTGCCAGCAGTTTAATGTCGGAGACTAATCAGCCCCAGCATTTT. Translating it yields CASSLMSETNQPQHF.

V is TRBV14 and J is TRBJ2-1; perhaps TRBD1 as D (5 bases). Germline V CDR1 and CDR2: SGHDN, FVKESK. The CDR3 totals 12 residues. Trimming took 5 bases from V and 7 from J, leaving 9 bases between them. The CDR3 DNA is TGTGCCAGCAGCTCCCAGGGTAATGAGCAGTTCTTC. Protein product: CASSSQGNEQFF.